These 15 T cell receptor beta chains share one sample of origin, sequenced in a study of T cell responses to AZD1222 COVID-19 vaccine. Using immunoSEQ multiplex PCR, the repertoire was profiled, and TCRdb retains in-frame clones only, with some absent. The table includes some 150,000 clones, about 90% detected once. Specimen: peripheral blood, collected on day 0 of AZD1222 vaccination. The origin of the receptors is an adult in good health.

This rearrangement joins TRBV4-1 to TRBJ2-1; 10 positions match TRBD2. Unmatched junction bases numbered 7, after V lost 6 bases and J lost 8 bases. In germline, CDR1 is MGHRA, CDR2 YSYEKL. The CDR3 has 14 residues. The chain's CDR3 is CASRLAGGRDEQFF. The CDR3 region has the DNA TGCGCCAGCAGGTTAGCGGGGGGTCGGGATGAGCAGTTCTTC.

The chain joins TRBV5-4 to TRBJ2-4, with 10 bases fitting TRBD1. V shed 4 bases and J 5 bases; nucleotides not matched to a gene: 15. Germline V gene lookup returns CDR1 SGHNT and CDR2 YYREEE (reference sequence). CDR3 length equals 18 residues. CDR3 sequence reads: CASSTGTGASRGQNIQYF. Here the CDR3 DNA reads TGTGCCAGCAGCACCGGGACAGGGGCCTCCCGCGGCCAAAACATTCAGTACTTC.

The CDR3 sequence: CATQGGTGELFF. CDR3 nucleotides: TGTGCCACCCAAGGGGGAACCGGGGAGCTGTTTTTT. V usage is TRBV27 and J usage is TRBJ2-2; D perhaps matches TRBD1 (6 bases). Germline CDR1 MNHEY, CDR2 SMNVEV (reference sequence). Deletions cut 10 bases from V and 5 bases from J, with 11 bases between. CDR3 length: 12 residues.

The V gene is TRBV6-1, the J gene TRBJ2-5, with D uncertain. The V end was cut by 3 bases, the J end by 5 bases, with 10 bases between. CDR1 is MNHNS, CDR2 SASEGT, per germline. The CDR3 is made up of 13 amino acids. The CDR3 reads CASSDWGGETQYF. In nucleotides, the CDR3 is TGTGCCAGCAGTGATTGGGGTGGTGAGACCCAGTACTTC.

This chain links TRBV15 with TRBJ1-1; no definite D call. The germline V and J ends were trimmed by 1 base and 1 base, with 13 bases remaining between them. Per the germline V gene, CDR1 is LNHNV and CDR2 is YYDKDF (reference sequence). The length of the CDR3 is 16 residues. In DNA form, the CDR3 reads TGTGCCACCAGCAGAGGAGGGATCGGTGCGAACACTGAAGCTTTCTTT. Its translation is CATSRGGIGANTEAFF.

The chain joins TRBV27 to TRBJ2-4; possibly TRBD2 for D (6 bases). V was cut by 3 bases and J by 5 bases, with 11 bases left in between. The CDR3 runs to 14 residues. The germline V gene encodes CDR1 MNHEY and CDR2 SMNVEV (reference sequence). CDR3 sequence reads: CASSLGGFQNIQYF. The CDR3 DNA reads as TGTGCCAGCAGTTTGGGGGGTTTCCAAAACATTCAGTACTTC.

The chain has TRBV12-2 and TRBJ1-4. TRBV12-2 counts as a pseudogene. CDR3 length equals 17 residues. The CDR3 is CASRLGWMGGENEKLFF. CDR3 DNA sequence: TGTGCAAGTCGCTTAGGTTGGATGGGAGGGGAGAATGAAAAACTGTTTTTT.

V is TRBV11-1 and J is TRBJ1-1; the D gene is possibly TRBD1 (6 bases). The CDR3 consists of 14 residues. Trimming pared 2 bases from V and 4 bases from J, leaving 11 bases between. From germline, CDR1 is SGHAT and CDR2 FQDESV (reference sequence). CDR3 residues: CASSLSQGSTEAFF. CDR3 sequence (DNA): TGTGCCAGCAGCTTAAGTCAGGGGAGCACTGAAGCTTTCTTT. Complete variable domain (other parts from reference TRBV11-1 and TRBJ1-1): EAEVAQSPRYKITEKSQAVAFWCDPISGHATLYWYRQILGQGPELLVQFQDESVVDDSQLPKDRFSAERLKGVDSTLKIQPAELGDSAMYLCASSLSQGSTEAFFGQGTRLTVV.

The V and J genes are TRBV12-3 or TRBV12-4 and TRBJ2-2; 7 bases fit TRBD2. This CDR3 has 13 amino acids. V dropped 5 bases and J dropped 7; count of bases not matched to a gene: 4. CDR3 in amino acids: CASSSGTGGELFF. Here the CDR3 DNA reads TGTGCCAGCAGTAGCGGGACGGGCGGGGAGCTGTTTTTT.

This sequence joins TRBV10-3 and TRBJ1-2, with D maybe TRBD1 (6 bases). The length of the CDR3 is 14 residues. The V end was cut by 8 bases, the J end by 4 bases, with 17 bases between. The germline CDR1 and CDR2 sequences are ENHRY and SYGVKD. The CDR3 coding sequence is TGTGCCATCGGGGCTGGGGGCTCCTTCTATGGCTACACCTTC. Translated: CAIGAGGSFYGYTF.

This clone was observed a single time. V is TRBV27 and J is TRBJ1-6; D is undetermined. Germline V gene lookup returns CDR1 MNHEY and CDR2 SMNVEV (reference sequence). Trimming took off 5 bases at V and 13 bases at J, with 15 bases between the two ends. The CDR3 length is 13 residues. CDR3 nucleotides: TGTGCCAGCAGTCCAGTACAGTTAGCCCCCCTCCACTTT. Amino acid sequence: CASSPVQLAPLHF.

The V call is TRBV18, the J call TRBJ2-7; 9 positions agree with TRBD1. This CDR3 is 15 amino acids long. Looked up from germline, CDR1 is KGHSH and CDR2 is LQKENI. V lost 3 bases and J lost 3; bases outside the gene matches: 6. CDR3 loop: CASSPSGQGVYEQYF. The DNA for the CDR3 is TGTGCCAGCTCACCGTCGGGACAGGGTGTCTACGAGCAGTACTTC. Based on the CDR3 plus reference TRBV18 and TRBJ2-7, the full variable domain is NAGVMQNPRHLVRRRGQEARLRCSPMKGHSHVYWYRQLPEEGLKFMVYLQKENIIDESGMPKERFSAEFPKEGPSILRIQQVVRGDSAAYFCASSPSGQGVYEQYFGPGTRLTVT.

This rearrangement joins TRBV7-2 to TRBJ1-3, with TRBD1 matching 7 bases. J was trimmed by 2 bases and V by 3 bases; bases with no gene match: 4. The germline CDR1 and CDR2 sequences are SGHTA and FQGNSA. The CDR3 runs to 15 residues. CDR3 amino acids: CASSFRDSPGNTIYF. CDR3 in DNA: TGTGCCAGCAGCTTTAGGGACAGCCCTGGAAACACCATATATTTT.

The gene calls are TRBV7-3 and TRBJ2-1, with D perhaps TRBD2 (5 bases). CDR1 and CDR2 from the germline V gene are SGHTA and FQGTGA. This CDR3 has 15 residues. Deletions cut 2 bases from V and 7 bases from J, with 15 bases between. For the CDR3, the DNA is TGTGCCAGCAGCTTATTACCGGAGACTATTAATGAGCAGTTCTTC. It codes for CASSLLPETINEQFF. The full variable domain, in which reference TRBV7-3 and TRBJ2-1 provide the parts outside the CDR3, is GAGVSQTPSNKVTEKGKYVELRCDPISGHTALYWYRQSLGQGPEFLIYFQGTGAADDSGLPNDRFFAVRPEGSVSTLKIQRTERGDSAVYLCASSLLPETINEQFFGPGTRLTVL.

The CDR3 reads CASSPPLRTGIDTIYF. CDR3 in DNA: TGTGCCAGCAGCCCACCCCTCCGGACGGGGATTGACACCATATATTTT. This chain joins TRBV9 and TRBJ1-3; D is uncertain. The germline gives CDR1 SGDLS, CDR2 YYNGEE. With 4 bases removed from V and 8 bases from J, the gap between germline ends came to 22 bases. CDR3 length: 16 residues.